Shown below are 28 T cell receptor beta chains from a single sample sequenced in a study of blood T cell repertoires in COVID-19. Profiling relied on immunoSEQ multiplex PCR, and the TCRdb table lists in-frame clones only, not all of them. The table has 70,000 to 85,000 clones, about four fifths seen once. Material: peripheral blood. These receptors were collected from a man in his sixties with acute or convalescent COVID-19.

This chain uses TRBV19 with TRBJ1-1; possibly TRBD1 for D (6 bases). Germline loops: CDR1 LNHDA, CDR2 SQIVND (reference sequence). CDR3 length equals 14 residues. Deletions cut 7 bases from V and 5 bases from J, with 17 bases between. CDR3 sequence: CASTAGRGVTEAFF. The CDR3 DNA follows: TGTGCCAGTACCGCAGGGAGGGGGGTAACTGAAGCTTTCTTT.

Comments on this clone: Within the sample, other DNA sequences also encode this same CDR3. The chain couples TRBV11-2 to TRBJ2-3, with D perhaps TRBD2 (6 bases). Germline V lookup: CDR1 SGHAT, CDR2 FQNNGV. CDR3 size: 13 residues. V lost 0 bases and J lost 9, with 10 bases in between. As DNA, the CDR3 is TGTGCCAGCAGCTTAGATCGCGGGGACACGCAGTATTTT. Translated: CASSLDRGDTQYF.

V usage is TRBV6-1 and J usage is TRBJ2-7; perhaps TRBD1 as D (6 bases). CDR1 is MNHNS and CDR2 is SASEGT in the germline V gene. The CDR3 has 13 residues. V was pared by 3 bases and J by 6 bases, with 12 bases between. The CDR3 region is CASSDNGGGEQYF. For the CDR3, the DNA is TGTGCCAGCAGTGACAATGGGGGCGGCGAGCAGTACTTC.

The CDR3 DNA is TGTGCCAGCAGCTCCGGCAGGGCAGAAGAAAAACTGTTTTTT. This translates into CASSSGRAEEKLFF. This chain connects TRBV7-2 to TRBJ1-4, with a tentative D call TRBD1 (5 bases). CDR3 size: 14 residues. The germline gives CDR1 SGHTA, CDR2 FQGNSA. Trimming took off 4 bases at V and 8 bases at J, with 14 bases between the two ends.

This clone occurred once. The V gene is TRBV19, the J gene TRBJ1-1, with TRBD1 matching over 9 bases. This CDR3 is built from 15 residues. Per germline, CDR1 LNHDA and CDR2 SQIVND (reference sequence). Trimming removed 3 bases from V and 4 bases from J; junction bases left unmatched: 6. CDR3 bases: TGTGCCAGTAGTATCCGACAGGGGGGAGGCACTGAAGCTTTCTTT. Translation gives CASSIRQGGGTEAFF.

J is TRBJ1-2 and V is TRBV15; D unresolved. The germline CDR1 and CDR2 sequences are LNHNV and YYDKDF (reference sequence). With 0 bases removed from V and 7 bases from J, the gap between germline ends came to 9 bases. This CDR3 region has 13 residues. The CDR3 here is CATSRERAGGYTF. The CDR3 DNA sequence: TGTGCCACCAGCAGAGAAAGGGCGGGTGGCTACACCTTC.

The chain combines TRBV6-6 with TRBJ1-1; TRBD1 might be the D (5 bases). In germline, CDR1 is MNHNY, CDR2 SVGAGI (reference sequence). The ends were cut back, 0 bases at V and 7 bases at J, with 9 bases in the middle. This CDR3 has 13 amino acids. The CDR3 DNA reads TGTGCCAGCAGTTACTCGACAGACGGTGAAGCTTTCTTT. Translated: CASSYSTDGEAFF.

This clone has just a few counts. The chain employs TRBV27 and TRBJ1-3; 10 positions agree with TRBD1. Trimming cost V 8 bases and J 1 base; bases outside gene matches: 8. In germline, CDR1 is MNHEY, CDR2 SMNVEV (reference sequence). This CDR3 is 16 amino acids long. The CDR3 spells CASAGTGVLSGNTIYF. The CDR3 nucleotides read TGTGCCAGCGCCGGGACAGGGGTTCTTTCTGGAAACACCATATATTTT.

This clone was seen a few times. The V call is TRBV18, the J call TRBJ2-7; TRBD1 matches 7 bases. CDR3 length equals 15 residues. With 6 bases clipped from V and 5 bases from J, the junction kept 13 bases outside the gene matches. Germline assignment: CDR1 KGHSH and CDR2 LQKENI. CDR3 coding DNA: TGTGCCAGCTCCTCCACGCGACAGGGTTTCGACGAGCAGTACTTC. It translates to CASSSTRQGFDEQYF.

This chain connects TRBV12-5 to TRBJ2-1; D might be TRBD2 (6 bases). V shed 9 bases and J shed 4 bases, with 13 bases lying between them. This CDR3 comprises 13 residues. From germline, CDR1 is LGHNT and CDR2 FRNRAP. CDR3 DNA sequence: TGTGCTAGCCGGGGACTTGATTACAATGAGCAGTTCTTC. Translation: CASRGLDYNEQFF.

For the CDR3, the DNA is TGTGCCACGGGACAGCACTTAGGGCCCCAGCATTTT. This encodes CATGQHLGPQHF. The V gene is TRBV24-1, the J gene TRBJ1-5; 7 bases line up with TRBD1. Germline V CDR1 and CDR2: KGHDR, SFDVKD. V shed 10 bases, J shed 9 bases, and the junction held 8 bases outside the gene matches. This CDR3 region has 12 residues.

The chain recombines TRBV28 with TRBJ1-1; TRBD1 matches at 7 bases. V shed 4 bases, J shed 7 bases, and the junction held 12 bases outside the gene matches. This CDR3 comprises 15 residues. Germline values: CDR1 MDHEN, CDR2 SYDVKM. The CDR3 reads CASSSRSAGGIEAFF. CDR3 nucleotides: TGTGCCAGCAGTTCCCGGAGTGCAGGGGGAATTGAAGCTTTCTTT.

This clone was detected only once. The gene calls are TRBV29-1 and TRBJ1-1, with 8 bases lining up with TRBD1. This CDR3 is 13 amino acids long. The V and J ends lost 6 bases and 0 bases, in that order; junction bases with no gene match: 3. Germline V gene lookup returns CDR1 SQVTM and CDR2 ANQGSEA. The CDR3 region has the DNA TGCAGCGTGCGACAGGGGCTGAACACTGAAGCTTTCTTT. It is translated as CSVRQGLNTEAFF.

This chain connects TRBV19 to TRBJ1-2; 8 bases align to TRBD1. This CDR3 region has 13 residues. CDR1 LNHDA and CDR2 SQIVND come from the germline V gene (reference sequence). The trim removed 6 bases at V and 3 bases at J, leaving 3 bases unmatched. CDR3 in amino acids: CASSPDRDYGYTF. CDR3 in DNA: TGTGCCAGTAGCCCGGACAGGGACTATGGCTACACCTTC.

J is TRBJ2-3 and V is TRBV15, with 11 bases lining up with TRBD2. J was trimmed by 6 bases and V by 2 bases; bases with no gene match: 4. This CDR3 region has 15 residues. The germline V gene encodes CDR1 LNHNV and CDR2 YYDKDF (reference sequence). CDR3 loop: CATSRLAGGGDTQYF. DNA for the CDR3: TGTGCCACCAGCAGACTAGCGGGAGGAGGCGATACGCAGTATTTT.

The gene calls are TRBV7-3 and TRBJ2-2; 7 bases fit TRBD2. The CDR3 contains 15 residues. Germline CDR1 SGHTA, CDR2 FQGTGA. The V and J ends lost 2 bases and 1 base, in that order; junction bases with no gene match: 1. CDR3 coding DNA: TGTGCCAGCAGCTTAGCGGGGGAGAACACCGGGGAGCTGTTTTTT. Translating it yields CASSLAGENTGELFF.

The chain links TRBV27 to TRBJ2-4; tentative D call: TRBD2 (6 bases). This CDR3 is built from 17 residues. The V end was cut by 2 bases, the J end by 3 bases, with 17 bases between. Germline assignment: CDR1 MNHEY and CDR2 SMNVEV (reference sequence). In nucleotides, the CDR3 is TGTGCCAGCAGTTTAGTAGGAGGGAGCGGCAACAAAAACATTCAGTACTTC. Protein: CASSLVGGSGNKNIQYF.

The chain employs TRBV19 and TRBJ2-3; unclear D gene. Germline CDR1 reads LNHDA; CDR2 reads SQIVND (reference sequence). The CDR3 runs 12 residues. Trimming stripped 10 bases from V and 5 bases from J, with 13 bases between. CDR3 sequence reads: CATRISGDTQYF. The CDR3 nucleotides read TGTGCCACTAGGATATCGGGAGATACGCAGTATTTT.

The chain carries TRBV28 and TRBJ1-6; 8 positions agree with TRBD1. Trimming removed 5 bases from V and 9 bases from J; junction bases left unmatched: 21. CDR1 is MDHEN, CDR2 SYDVKM, per germline. This CDR3 comprises 19 residues. CDR3 in amino acids: CASSTGGLAPGQGSSPLHF. The CDR3 bases are TGTGCCAGCAGTACTGGAGGCCTCGCCCCCGGACAGGGTAGTTCACCCCTCCACTTT.

This chain joins TRBV5-1 and TRBJ1-4; D unresolved. Per the germline V gene, CDR1 is SGHRS and CDR2 is YFSETQ. The CDR3 is 12 residues long. The germline V and J ends were trimmed by 3 bases and 7 bases, with 7 bases remaining between them. The CDR3 protein is CASSSSGEKLFF. CDR3 coding DNA: TGCGCCAGCAGCTCGTCGGGTGAAAAACTGTTTTTT.

The chain combines TRBV28 with TRBJ2-5; D is perhaps TRBD1 (6 bases). The CDR3 length is 13 residues. Germline assignment: CDR1 MDHEN and CDR2 SYDVKM. Trimming stripped 10 bases from V and 4 bases from J, with 16 bases between. The CDR3 DNA reads as TGTGCCACCAAAACAGGGTACGGAGAGACCCAGTACTTC. Residues: CATKTGYGETQYF.

This chain links TRBV4-3 with TRBJ2-7, with 12 bases matching TRBD2. This CDR3 has 16 amino acids. Germline CDR1 LGHNA, CDR2 YSLEER. V trimming: 0 bases; J trimming: 6 bases; junction bases outside the gene matches: 6. CDR3 DNA sequence: TGCGCCAGCAGCCAAGATCTGGGGACTAGCGGGTTCGAGCAGTACTTC. As protein: CASSQDLGTSGFEQYF.

J is TRBJ2-1 and V is TRBV5-1; a possible D gene is TRBD2 (5 bases). The CDR3 is 15 residues long. V lost 4 bases and J lost 6, with 17 bases in between. Germline CDR1 and CDR2: SGHRS and YFSETQ. This CDR3 reads CASSPVSGGSNEQFF. The DNA for the CDR3 is TGCGCCAGCAGCCCAGTGAGCGGTGGGAGCAATGAGCAGTTCTTC.

The CDR3 bases are TGTGCCAGCAGTTACCAGGGACAGGGACTAAACACCATATATTTT. Its protein is CASSYQGQGLNTIYF. The chain recombines TRBV6-5 with TRBJ1-3, with 9 bases aligning to TRBD1. Germline V gene data show CDR1 as MNHEY and CDR2 as SVGAGI. The V gene end was trimmed by 2 bases and the J gene end by 6 bases; junction bases not matched to a gene: 5. CDR3 size: 15 residues.

V is TRBV11-2 and J is TRBJ1-2; D gene uncertain. Deletions cut 2 bases from V and 7 bases from J, with 14 bases between. The V gene's germline CDR1 is SGHAT and CDR2 FQNNGV. The CDR3 loop spans 14 amino acids. CDR3 nucleotide sequence: TGTGCCAGCAGCTTACTTCGGTCGACGGGTGGCTACACCTTC. Translated: CASSLLRSTGGYTF.

This clone showed up just a few times. The rearrangement links TRBV30 to TRBJ1-6; the D gene is possibly TRBD1 (6 bases). CDR1 is GTSNPN and CDR2 is SVGIG in the germline V gene (reference sequence). The CDR3 covers 13 residues. V shed 5 bases and J shed 8 bases, with 13 bases lying between them. CDR3 DNA sequence: TGTGCCTGGGGGTTACAGGGAGATTCACCCCTCCACTTT. Translated: CAWGLQGDSPLHF.

The chain uses TRBV20-1 and TRBJ2-1; 7 nucleotides match TRBD2. Per germline, CDR1 DFQATT and CDR2 SNEGSKA (reference sequence). J was trimmed by 7 bases and V by 3 bases; bases with no gene match: 12. The CDR3 is 15 residues long. The CDR3 bases are TGCAGTGCTAGTTTTAGGGCGGGAGTGGGAAATGAGCAGTTCTTC. It yields the protein CSASFRAGVGNEQFF.

This clone was picked up one time. The V gene is TRBV24-1, the J gene TRBJ1-1; D possibly corresponds to TRBD1 (5 bases). In germline, CDR1 is KGHDR, CDR2 SFDVKD. This CDR3 has 10 residues. V dropped 12 bases and J dropped 8 bases, with 12 bases sitting between them. This CDR3 is CAQPGPEAFF. CDR3 sequence (DNA): TGTGCCCAACCAGGGCCCGAAGCTTTCTTT.